A selection of T cell receptor beta chains follows, all from one sample in a study of identical twins. MiXCR, applied by TCRdb to the 5' RACE reads, yields one record per CDR3 protein. There are 130,000 to 150,000 distinct CDR3 sequences in the sample; around 3.5% occur only once, and 8.1% lies in the top ten. Sequencing was performed on memory T cells sorted from blood. The origin of the receptors is a young man in good health. CDR3s include the opening cysteine and the closing phenylalanine or tryptophan. The order of the fields is J gene, D gene, clone size, V gene, CDR3 DNA, CDR3 protein. A D gene is named only where the DNA matches it firmly. Rows give clone size only sometimes, using once, few, many, or a class for an expanded clone.

TRBJ2-2 | TRBD1 | many | TRBV5-1 | TGCGCCAGCAGCTCAAGACAGGGGAAGAACACCGGGGAGCTGTTTTTT | CASSSRQGKNTGELFF
TRBJ2-1 | . | many | TRBV20-1 | TGCAGTGCGGCCCTAGCGAACGGGGAGCAGTTCTTC | CSAALANGEQFF
TRBJ1-2 | . | many | TRBV20-1 | TGCAGTGCTAGGGGGACGGCTAGGTATGGCTACACCTTC | CSARGTARYGYTF
TRBJ1-3 | TRBD1 | many | TRBV25-1 | TGTGCCAGCAGCGCCGACAGGGATGGGGGAAACACCATATATTTT | CASSADRDGGNTIYF
TRBJ1-1 | . | many | TRBV6-5 | TGTGCCAGCAGTTACCAGGGGCCGAACACTGAAGCTTTCTTT | CASSYQGPNTEAFF
TRBJ2-5 | . | many | TRBV19 | TGTGCCAGTACTGTTCCCGGGGAGACCCAGTACTTC | CASTVPGETQYF
TRBJ2-1 | . | many | TRBV7-2 | TGTGCCAGCAGCTTTGATAGCGCGAGCTCCTACAATGAGCAGTTCTTC | CASSFDSASSYNEQFF
TRBJ2-5 | . | many | TRBV4-2 | TGTGCCAGCAGCCTTTCCGTCGGGGAGACCCAGTACTTC | CASSLSVGETQYF
TRBJ2-1 | TRBD2 | many | TRBV12-3/TRBV12-4 | TGTGCCAGCAGTTTCGCTAGCGGGAGTTATGAGCAGTTCTTC | CASSFASGSYEQFF
TRBJ1-1 | . | few | TRBV2 | TGTGCCAGCACGTGGGCAGAAACTGAAGCTTTCTTT | CASTWAETEAFF
TRBJ2-1 | . | many | TRBV5-1 | TGCGCCAGCAGCTTGGATGTCGGAGCCGACAATGAGCAGTTCTTC | CASSLDVGADNEQFF
TRBJ2-3 | TRBD2 | many | TRBV20-1 | TGCAGTGCTAGCACTAGCGGAGCTTTTACTAGCACAGATACGCAGTATTTT | CSASTSGAFTSTDTQYF
TRBJ1-5 | . | few | TRBV6-2/TRBV6-3 | TGTGCCAGCAGCCCTAGCCAGGCCAATCAGCCCCAGCATTTT | CASSPSQANQPQHF
TRBJ2-1 | TRBD2 | many | TRBV5-1 | TGCGCCAGCCGCAGACTAGCGGTTGCTAATGAGCAGTTCTTC | CASRRLAVANEQFF
TRBJ2-3 | . | many | TRBV24-1 | TGTGCCACCAGTGACCGTACGAGTAGCACAGATACGCAGTATTTT | CATSDRTSSTDTQYF
TRBJ2-7 | . | . | TRBV28 | TGTGCCAGCTGGGGTGGGCTCGCCTACGAGCAGTACTTC | CASWGGLAYEQYF
TRBJ1-2 | TRBD1 | many | TRBV20-1 | TGCAGTGCTAGTTCTCCTCGACAGGGAGATTATGGCTACACCTTC | CSASSPRQGDYGYTF
TRBJ2-7 | . | many | TRBV6-2/TRBV6-3 | TGTGCGGGGCCCTCCGGGGGATCCTACGAGCAGTACTTC | CAGPSGGSYEQYF
TRBJ2-1 | TRBD1 | . | TRBV11-1 | TGTGCCAGCAGCTTAGGAGTTATGGGACAGGGCTCCTACAATGAGCAGTTCTTC | CASSLGVMGQGSYNEQFF
TRBJ2-1 | . | many | TRBV11-2 | TGTGCCAGCAGCTTAGTCTATGGCAGGGGCCTCTCGTCATACAATGAGCAGTTCTTC | CASSLVYGRGLSSYNEQFF
TRBJ2-7 | . | many | TRBV20-1 | TGCAGTGCTACCGAAAGCGTGCCCTACGAGCAGTACTTC | CSATESVPYEQYF
TRBJ1-2 | TRBD1 | many | TRBV2 | TGTGCCAGCAGTGAGGACAGGGATGGCTACACCTTC | CASSEDRDGYTF
TRBJ2-5 | TRBD1 | many | TRBV7-9 | TGTGCCAGCAGCTTAGTGGGGACGACAGGGCTAAAGACCCAGTACTTC | CASSLVGTTGLKTQYF
TRBJ2-1 | . | many | TRBV7-8 | TGTGCCAGCAGCCTTAGGGGTCGGGGGTTGGAAGAGCAGTTCTTC | CASSLRGRGLEEQFF
TRBJ1-2 | . | many | TRBV30 | TGTGCCTGGACCGGGGGGTATGGCTACACCTTC | CAWTGGYGYTF
TRBJ1-5 | . | many | TRBV3-1 | TGTGCCAGCAGCCAAAATACAGATAGCAATCAGCCCCAGCATTTT | CASSQNTDSNQPQHF
TRBJ2-1 | . | many | TRBV2 | TGTGCCAGCAGCTTGTCCCGACTCTCCTACAATGAGCAGTTCTTC | CASSLSRLSYNEQFF
TRBJ1-1 | . | many | TRBV3-1 | TGTGCCAGCAGCCAAGCCTTAGGGAACACTGAAGCTTTCTTT | CASSQALGNTEAFF
TRBJ1-2 | . | many | TRBV19 | TGTGCCAGTAGTAACCGCGTCTATGGCTACACCTTC | CASSNRVYGYTF
TRBJ1-2 | . | many | TRBV5-1 | TGCGCCAGCAGCTTGGGCGAGGTGGGCAGTACTAACTATGGCTACACCTTC | CASSLGEVGSTNYGYTF
TRBJ2-5 | . | many | TRBV14 | TGTGCCAGCAGCCCCCAACAGGGAAGGGGAGCAGAGACCCAGTACTTC | CASSPQQGRGAETQYF
TRBJ2-1 | . | many | TRBV5-1 | TGCGCCAGCAGCACGGACCGGAGCTCCTACAATGAGCAGTTCTTC | CASSTDRSSYNEQFF
TRBJ2-1 | . | many | TRBV28 | TGTGCCAGCAGACCTTTGATAGTAAGCAATGAGCAGTTCTTC | CASRPLIVSNEQFF
TRBJ2-1 | TRBD2 | many | TRBV6-4 | TGTGCCAGCAGTGACTCGACTAGCGGGAACAATGAGCAGTTCTTC | CASSDSTSGNNEQFF
TRBJ1-1 | TRBD1 | many | TRBV5-5 | TGTGCCAGCAGCCAACGGGACAGCTTGACTGAAGCTTTCTTT | CASSQRDSLTEAFF
TRBJ2-2 | . | many | TRBV6-1 | TGTGCCAGCACTGACTTACTAGAGAACACCGGGGAGCTGTTTTTT | CASTDLLENTGELFF
TRBJ2-1 | TRBD2 | many | TRBV9 | TGTGCCAGCAGCGTAGCTGGCGGGAGGACTGAGAATGAGCAGTTCTTC | CASSVAGGRTENEQFF
TRBJ2-3 | . | . | TRBV10-2 | TGCGCCAGCATGGGCCATTTAGATACGCAGTATTTT | CASMGHLDTQYF
TRBJ2-5 | TRBD2 | many | TRBV7-2 | TGTGCCAGCAGCGTAGTAGCGGGTAAAGAGACCCAGTACTTC | CASSVVAGKETQYF
TRBJ1-5 | . | many | TRBV5-1 | TGCGCCAGCAGCTTGGAAGTAGGCGGCAATCAGCCCCAGCATTTT | CASSLEVGGNQPQHF